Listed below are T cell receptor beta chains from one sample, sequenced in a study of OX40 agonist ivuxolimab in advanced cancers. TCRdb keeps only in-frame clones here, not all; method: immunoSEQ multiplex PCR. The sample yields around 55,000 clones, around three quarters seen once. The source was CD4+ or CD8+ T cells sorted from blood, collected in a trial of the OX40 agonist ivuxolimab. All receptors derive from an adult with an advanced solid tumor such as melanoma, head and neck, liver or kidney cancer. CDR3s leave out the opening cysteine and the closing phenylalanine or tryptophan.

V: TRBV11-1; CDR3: ASSLSRDTEAF
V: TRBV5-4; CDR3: ASSLSAPNTGELF
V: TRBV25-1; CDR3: ASSNARSYNSPLH
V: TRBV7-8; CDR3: ASSLGQGWSYT
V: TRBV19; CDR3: ASRIGGRWTEAF
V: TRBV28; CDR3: ASSSRLAGSYNEQF
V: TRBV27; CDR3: ASTLAGGPGANVLT
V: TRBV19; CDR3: ASSQGRGGSWGTEQF
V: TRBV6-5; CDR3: ASSRPLRVEEQY
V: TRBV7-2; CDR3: ASSLGGVSHSPLH
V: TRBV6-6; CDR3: ASSKQGSVEKLF
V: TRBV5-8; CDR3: ASRRNRGRTGELF
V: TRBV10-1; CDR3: ASSEGGREEAF
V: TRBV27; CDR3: ASSPDRGRNSPLH
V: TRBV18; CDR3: ASSPPGQGARGQETQY
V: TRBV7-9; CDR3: ASSLEGRVNTEAF
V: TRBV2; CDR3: ASNPGQGWGGYT
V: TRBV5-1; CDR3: ASQLQGARQETQY